The subject of this entry is one TCR beta chain. This entry is derived from a study of blood T cell repertoires in COVID-19. Study summary: Sites in the United States, Italy and Spain provided acute and convalescent COVID-19 samples. PBMCs, B-cell-depleted T cells, or T cells were the source of the cDNA or gDNA that made up the material.

This CDR3 has 15 residues. Germline assignment: CDR1 MNHEY and CDR2 SMNVEV (reference sequence). V trimming: 3 bases; J trimming: 2 bases; junction bases outside the gene matches: 4. Original processing methods: Estimates of nucleated cell counts were drawn from the amplification of reference gene primers. Clones were sequenced by immunoSEQ multiplex PCR, and TCRdb holds only the in-frame ones, with some missing. The DNA gave D and trimming, while V, J and clone size come from that table. This table has some 260,000 clones, approximately 88% appearing once. V and J are TRBV27 and TRBJ2-3; 8 bases agree with TRBD1. Material for sequencing was peripheral blood. This clonotype was obtained from a woman under 40 with acute or convalescent COVID-19. CDR3: CASSFGQGATDTQYF. The DNA of the CDR3 is TGTGCCAGCAGTTTCGGGCAGGGGGCCACAGATACGCAGTATTTT.